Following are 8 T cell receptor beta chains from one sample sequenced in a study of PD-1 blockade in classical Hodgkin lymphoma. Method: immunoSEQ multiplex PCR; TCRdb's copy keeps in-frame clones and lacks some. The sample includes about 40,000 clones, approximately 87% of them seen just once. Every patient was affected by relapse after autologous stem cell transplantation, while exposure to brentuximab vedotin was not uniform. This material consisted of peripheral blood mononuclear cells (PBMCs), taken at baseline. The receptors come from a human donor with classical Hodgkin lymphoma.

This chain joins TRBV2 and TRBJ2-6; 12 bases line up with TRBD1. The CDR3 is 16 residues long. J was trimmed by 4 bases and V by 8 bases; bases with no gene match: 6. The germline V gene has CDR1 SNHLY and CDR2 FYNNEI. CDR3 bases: TGTGCCAGCGCCTGGGACAGGGGGCCCGGGGCCAACGTCCTGACTTTC. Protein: CASAWDRGPGANVLTF.

The CDR3 sequence: CASSPAGTGEGESSGNTIYF. The CDR3 DNA sequence: TGTGCCAGCAGCCCCGCCGGGACAGGGGAAGGGGAAAGCTCTGGAAACACCATATATTTT. The chain is built from TRBV21-1 and TRBJ1-3; the table's D call of TRBD1 was not tested on the DNA. TRBV21-1 is reported as a pseudogene. CDR3 length: 20 amino acids.

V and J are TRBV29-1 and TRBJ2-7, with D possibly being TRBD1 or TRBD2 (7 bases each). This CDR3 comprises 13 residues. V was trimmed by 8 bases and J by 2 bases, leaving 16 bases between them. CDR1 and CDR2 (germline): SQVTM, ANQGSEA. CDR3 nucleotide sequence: TGCAGCTTCTCAGGGGGGGGCCCCTACGAGCAGTACTTC. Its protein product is CSFSGGGPYEQYF.

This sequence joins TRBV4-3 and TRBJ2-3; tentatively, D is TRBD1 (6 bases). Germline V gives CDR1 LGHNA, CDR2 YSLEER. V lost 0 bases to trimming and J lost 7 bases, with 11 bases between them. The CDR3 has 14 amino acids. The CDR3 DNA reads TGCGCCAGCAGCCAAGAGAGCACAGGGAATACGCAGTATTTT. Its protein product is CASSQESTGNTQYF.

The CDR3: CAWDRGTNEKLFF. CDR3 nucleotides: TGTGCCTGGGACAGGGGTACTAATGAAAAACTGTTTTTT. The genes are TRBV30 and TRBJ1-4; TRBD1 matches 8 bases. The CDR3 is made up of 13 amino acids. V dropped 5 bases and J dropped 2; count of bases not matched to a gene: 1. The germline gives CDR1 GTSNPN, CDR2 SVGIG (reference sequence). The complete variable domain, with remaining parts taken from reference TRBV30 and TRBJ1-4, reads SQTIHQWPATLVQPVGSPLSLECTVEGTSNPNLYWYRQAAGRGLQLLFYSVGIGQISSEVPQNLSASRPQDRQFILSSKKLLLSDSGFYLCAWDRGTNEKLFFGSGTQLSVL.

The CDR3 sequence is CATSRGGTAYNEQFF. The CDR3, as DNA: TGTGCCACCAGCAGAGGTGGGACAGCCTACAATGAGCAGTTCTTC. The chain has TRBV15 and TRBJ2-1, with 7 nucleotides matching TRBD1. With V trimmed by 1 base and J by 2 bases, 2 bases remained unmatched. The CDR3 spans 15 residues. The V gene's germline CDR1 is LNHNV and CDR2 YYDKDF (reference sequence).

CDR3 region: CASSLSATGSGANVLTF. The CDR3, as DNA: TGCGCCAGCAGCCTTTCAGCGACAGGGTCTGGGGCCAACGTCCTGACTTTC. The chain recombines TRBV4-1 with TRBJ2-6; 7 bases are shared with TRBD1. Trimming at V came to 4 bases and at J to 1 base, leaving 7 bases not matched to a gene. The CDR3 has 17 amino acids. CDR1 is MGHRA and CDR2 is YSYEKL in the germline V gene.

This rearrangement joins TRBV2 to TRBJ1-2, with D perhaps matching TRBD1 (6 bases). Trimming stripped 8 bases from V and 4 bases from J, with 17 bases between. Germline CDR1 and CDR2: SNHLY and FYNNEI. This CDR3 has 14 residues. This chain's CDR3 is CASGVGTNLYGYTF. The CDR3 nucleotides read TGTGCCAGCGGAGTAGGGACAAATCTCTATGGCTACACCTTC.